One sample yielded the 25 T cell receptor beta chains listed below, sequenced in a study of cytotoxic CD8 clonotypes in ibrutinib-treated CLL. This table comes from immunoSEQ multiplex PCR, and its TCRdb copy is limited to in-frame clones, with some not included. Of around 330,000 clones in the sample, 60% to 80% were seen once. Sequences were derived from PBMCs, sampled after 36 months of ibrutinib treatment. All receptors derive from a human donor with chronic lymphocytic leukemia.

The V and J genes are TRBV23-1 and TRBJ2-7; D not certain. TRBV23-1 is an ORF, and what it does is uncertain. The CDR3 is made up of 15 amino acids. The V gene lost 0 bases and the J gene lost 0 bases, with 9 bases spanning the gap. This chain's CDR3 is CASSQSGSFSYEQYF. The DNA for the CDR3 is TGCGCCAGCAGTCAATCGGGCAGTTTCTCCTACGAGCAGTACTTC.

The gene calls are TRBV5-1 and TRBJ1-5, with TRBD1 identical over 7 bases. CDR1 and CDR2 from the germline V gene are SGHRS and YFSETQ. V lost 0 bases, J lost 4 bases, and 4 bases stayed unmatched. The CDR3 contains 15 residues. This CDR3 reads CASSLGTGLNQPQHF. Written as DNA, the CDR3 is TGCGCCAGCAGCTTGGGGACAGGCTTAAATCAGCCCCAGCATTTT.

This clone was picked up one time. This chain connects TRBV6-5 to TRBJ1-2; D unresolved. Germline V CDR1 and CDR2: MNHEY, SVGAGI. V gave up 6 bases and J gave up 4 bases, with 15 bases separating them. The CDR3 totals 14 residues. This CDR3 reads CASSEDRDFYGYTF. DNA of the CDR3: TGTGCCAGCAGCGAGGATAGAGACTTCTATGGCTACACCTTC.

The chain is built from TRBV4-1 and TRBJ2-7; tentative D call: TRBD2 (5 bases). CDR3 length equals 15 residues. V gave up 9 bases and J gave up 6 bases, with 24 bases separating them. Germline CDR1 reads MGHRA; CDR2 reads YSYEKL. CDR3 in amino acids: CASPHRRDIRGEQYF. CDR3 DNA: TGCGCCAGTCCCCACCGCCGGGATATCCGTGGCGAGCAGTACTTC.

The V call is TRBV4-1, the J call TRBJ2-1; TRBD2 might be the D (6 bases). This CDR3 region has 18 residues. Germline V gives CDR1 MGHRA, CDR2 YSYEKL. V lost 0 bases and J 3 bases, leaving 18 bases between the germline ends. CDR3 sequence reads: CASSQDVGLSGHYNEQFF. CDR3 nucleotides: TGCGCCAGCAGCCAAGATGTCGGGCTTAGCGGACACTACAATGAGCAGTTCTTC.

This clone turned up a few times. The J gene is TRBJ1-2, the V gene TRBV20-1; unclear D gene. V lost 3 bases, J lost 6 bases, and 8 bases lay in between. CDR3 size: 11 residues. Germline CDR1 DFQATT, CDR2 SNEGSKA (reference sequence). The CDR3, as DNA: TGCAGTGCTAGCCACTTGGATGGCTACACCTTC. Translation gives CSASHLDGYTF.

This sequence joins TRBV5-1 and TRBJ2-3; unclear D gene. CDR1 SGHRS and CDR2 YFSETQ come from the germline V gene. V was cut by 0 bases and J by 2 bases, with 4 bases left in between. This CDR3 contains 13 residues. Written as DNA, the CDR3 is TGCGCCAGCAGCTTGGACTCCACAGATACGCAGTATTTT. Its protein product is CASSLDSTDTQYF.

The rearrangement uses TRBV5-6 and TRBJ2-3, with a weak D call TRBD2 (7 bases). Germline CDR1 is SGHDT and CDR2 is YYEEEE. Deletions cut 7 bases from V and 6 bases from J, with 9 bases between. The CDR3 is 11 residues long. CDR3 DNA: TGTGCCAGCCGGGGGGCTGATACGCAGTATTTT. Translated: CASRGADTQYF.

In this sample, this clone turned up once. As DNA, the CDR3 is TGTGCCAGCAGCTTAGAAACAAACCAAGAGACCCAGTACTTC. Amino acids: CASSLETNQETQYF. The chain uses TRBV7-8 and TRBJ2-5; D ambiguous. CDR1 and CDR2 from the germline V gene are SGHVS and FQNEAQ. The CDR3 covers 14 residues. Trimming cost V 1 base and J 0 bases, with 6 bases left between them.

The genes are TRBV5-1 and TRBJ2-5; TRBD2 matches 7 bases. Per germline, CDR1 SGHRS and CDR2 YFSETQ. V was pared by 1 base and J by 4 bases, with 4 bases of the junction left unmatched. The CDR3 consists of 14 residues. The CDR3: CASSLLPGGETQYF. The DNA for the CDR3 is TGCGCCAGCAGCTTGCTCCCGGGGGGAGAGACCCAGTACTTC.

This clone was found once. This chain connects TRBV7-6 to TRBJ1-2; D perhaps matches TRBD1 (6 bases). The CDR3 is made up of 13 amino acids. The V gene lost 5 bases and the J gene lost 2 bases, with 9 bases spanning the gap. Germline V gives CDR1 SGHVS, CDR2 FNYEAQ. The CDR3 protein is CASSPDRNYGYTF. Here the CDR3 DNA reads TGTGCCAGCAGCCCCGACAGGAACTATGGCTACACCTTC.

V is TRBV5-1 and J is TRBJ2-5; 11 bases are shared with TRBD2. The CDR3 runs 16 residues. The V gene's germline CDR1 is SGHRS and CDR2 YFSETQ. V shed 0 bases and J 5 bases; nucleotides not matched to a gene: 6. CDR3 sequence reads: CASSLVLAGGGETQYF. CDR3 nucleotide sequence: TGCGCCAGCAGCTTGGTCCTAGCGGGAGGCGGGGAGACCCAGTACTTC. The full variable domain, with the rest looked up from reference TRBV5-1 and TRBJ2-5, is KAGVTQTPRYLIKTRGQQVTLSCSPISGHRSVSWYQQTPGQGLQFLFEYFSETQRNKGNFPGRFSGRQFSNSRSEMNVSTLELGDSALYLCASSLVLAGGGETQYFGPGTRLLVL.

The CDR3 region has the DNA TGTGCCAGTAGAACAGGGGACCCTGGAAACACCATATATTTT. It codes for CASRTGDPGNTIYF. The chain uses TRBV19 and TRBJ1-3; 7 bases fit TRBD1. The CDR3 is 14 residues long. CDR1 and CDR2 (germline): LNHDA, SQIVND (reference sequence). V gave up 6 bases and J gave up 2 bases; unmatched junction bases: 4. The variable domain in full, with the rest retrieved from reference TRBV19 and TRBJ1-3, is DGGITQSPKYLFRKEGQNVTLSCEQNLNHDAMYWYRQDPGQGLRLIYYSQIVNDFQKGDIAEGYSVSREKKESFPLTVTSAQKNPTAFYLCASRTGDPGNTIYFGEGSWLTVV.

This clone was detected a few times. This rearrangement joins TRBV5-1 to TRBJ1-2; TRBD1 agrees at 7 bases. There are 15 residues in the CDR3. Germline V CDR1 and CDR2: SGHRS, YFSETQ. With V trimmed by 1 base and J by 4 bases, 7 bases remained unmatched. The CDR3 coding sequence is TGCGCCAGCAGCTTGCCTACGGGACAGTTCTATGGCTACACCTTC. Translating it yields CASSLPTGQFYGYTF. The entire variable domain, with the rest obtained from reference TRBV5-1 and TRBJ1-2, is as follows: KAGVTQTPRYLIKTRGQQVTLSCSPISGHRSVSWYQQTPGQGLQFLFEYFSETQRNKGNFPGRFSGRQFSNSRSEMNVSTLELGDSALYLCASSLPTGQFYGYTFGSGTRLTVV.

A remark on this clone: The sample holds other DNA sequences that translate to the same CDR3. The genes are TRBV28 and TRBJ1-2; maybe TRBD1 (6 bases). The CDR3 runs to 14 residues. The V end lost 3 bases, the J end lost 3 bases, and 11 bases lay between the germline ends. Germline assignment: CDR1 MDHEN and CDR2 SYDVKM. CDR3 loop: CASSFRGRDYGYTF. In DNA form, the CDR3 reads TGTGCCAGCAGTTTCAGGGGTAGGGACTATGGCTACACCTTC.

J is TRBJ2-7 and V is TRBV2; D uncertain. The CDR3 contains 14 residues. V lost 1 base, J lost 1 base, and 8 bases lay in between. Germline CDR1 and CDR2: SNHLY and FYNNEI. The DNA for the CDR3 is TGTGCCAGCAGTGAAGGGGCCCTGTCCTACGAGCAGTACTTC. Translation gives CASSEGALSYEQYF.

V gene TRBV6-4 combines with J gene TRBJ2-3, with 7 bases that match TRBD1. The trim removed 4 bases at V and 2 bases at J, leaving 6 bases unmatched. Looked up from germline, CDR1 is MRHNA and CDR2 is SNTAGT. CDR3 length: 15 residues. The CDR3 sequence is CASSVTGASTDTQYF. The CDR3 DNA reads TGTGCCAGCAGTGTCACAGGGGCCTCCACAGATACGCAGTATTTT.

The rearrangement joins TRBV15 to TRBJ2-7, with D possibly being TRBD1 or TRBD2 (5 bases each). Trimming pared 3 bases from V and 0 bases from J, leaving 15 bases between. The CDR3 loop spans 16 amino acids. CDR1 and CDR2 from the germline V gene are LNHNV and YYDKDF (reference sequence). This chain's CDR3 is CATSRGRATNSYEQYF. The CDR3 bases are TGTGCCACCAGCAGGGGACGGGCGACCAACTCCTACGAGCAGTACTTC.

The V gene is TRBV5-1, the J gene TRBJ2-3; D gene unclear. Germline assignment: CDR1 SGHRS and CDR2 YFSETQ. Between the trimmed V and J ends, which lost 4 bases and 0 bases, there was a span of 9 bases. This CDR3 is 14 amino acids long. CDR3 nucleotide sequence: TGCGCCAGCAGCCCCGAACAGAGCACAGATACGCAGTATTTT. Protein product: CASSPEQSTDTQYF.

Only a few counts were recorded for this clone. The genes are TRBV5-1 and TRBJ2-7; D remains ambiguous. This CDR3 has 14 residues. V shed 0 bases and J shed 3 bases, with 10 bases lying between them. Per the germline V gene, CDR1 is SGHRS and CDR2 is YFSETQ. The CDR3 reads CASSLAPLYYEQYF. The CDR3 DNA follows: TGCGCCAGCAGCTTGGCCCCGCTATACTACGAGCAGTACTTC.

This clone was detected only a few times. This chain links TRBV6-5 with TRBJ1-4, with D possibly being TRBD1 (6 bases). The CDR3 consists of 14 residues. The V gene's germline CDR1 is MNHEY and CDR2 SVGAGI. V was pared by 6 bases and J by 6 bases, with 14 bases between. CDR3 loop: CASSLNQGYEKLFF. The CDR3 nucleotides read TGTGCCAGCAGCCTTAATCAGGGGTATGAAAAACTGTTTTTT.

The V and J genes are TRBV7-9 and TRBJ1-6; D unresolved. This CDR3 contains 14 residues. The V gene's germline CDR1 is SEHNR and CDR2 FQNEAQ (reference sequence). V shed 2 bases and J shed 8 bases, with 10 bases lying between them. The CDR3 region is CASSLTPRDSPLHF. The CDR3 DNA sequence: TGTGCCAGCAGCTTAACCCCGCGGGATTCACCCCTCCACTTT.

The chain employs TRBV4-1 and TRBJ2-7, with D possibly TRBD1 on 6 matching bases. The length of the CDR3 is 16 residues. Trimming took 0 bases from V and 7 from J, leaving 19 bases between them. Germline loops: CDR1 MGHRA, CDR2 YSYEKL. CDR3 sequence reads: CASSQDRDIRNKEQYF. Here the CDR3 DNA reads TGCGCCAGCAGCCAAGACCGGGACATCCGTAACAAGGAGCAGTACTTC.

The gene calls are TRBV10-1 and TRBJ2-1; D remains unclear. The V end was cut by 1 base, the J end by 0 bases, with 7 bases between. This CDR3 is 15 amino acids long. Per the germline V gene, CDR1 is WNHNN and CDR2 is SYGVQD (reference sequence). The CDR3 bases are TGCGCCAGCAGTGAGTACAGCAGCTCCTACAATGAGCAGTTCTTC. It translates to CASSEYSSSYNEQFF.

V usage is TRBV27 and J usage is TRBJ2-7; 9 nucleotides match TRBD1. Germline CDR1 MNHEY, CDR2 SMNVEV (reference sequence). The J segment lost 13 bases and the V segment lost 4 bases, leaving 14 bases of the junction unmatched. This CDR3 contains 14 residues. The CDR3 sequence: CASSWDRWDRVPYF. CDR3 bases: TGTGCCAGCAGTTGGGATCGGTGGGACAGGGTTCCCTACTTC.